The entry below describes one T cell receptor beta chain. The data derive from a study of CD8+ T cells in alopecia areata. The length of the CDR3 is 15 residues. The V gene's germline CDR1 is SEHNR and CDR2 FQNEAQ (reference sequence). V was pared by 5 bases and J by 7 bases, with 18 bases between. cDNA reverse transcribed from extracted RNA served as the sequencing template. Assay: immunoSEQ multiplex PCR; the TCRdb copy retains only in-frame clones and omits some. The repertoire has around 250,000 clones, under 80% of them found once; the top ten carry around 1.2%. The source material was CD4+ T cells sorted from blood, sampled at week 0. The V and J genes are TRBV7-9 and TRBJ1-5, with a tentative D call TRBD1 (6 bases). This receptor was taken from a human donor with alopecia areata. The CDR3 region has the DNA TGTGCCAGCAGCACCCACAGGGAGGAAGGCCAGCCCCAGCATTTT. Its translation: CASSTHREEGQPQHF.